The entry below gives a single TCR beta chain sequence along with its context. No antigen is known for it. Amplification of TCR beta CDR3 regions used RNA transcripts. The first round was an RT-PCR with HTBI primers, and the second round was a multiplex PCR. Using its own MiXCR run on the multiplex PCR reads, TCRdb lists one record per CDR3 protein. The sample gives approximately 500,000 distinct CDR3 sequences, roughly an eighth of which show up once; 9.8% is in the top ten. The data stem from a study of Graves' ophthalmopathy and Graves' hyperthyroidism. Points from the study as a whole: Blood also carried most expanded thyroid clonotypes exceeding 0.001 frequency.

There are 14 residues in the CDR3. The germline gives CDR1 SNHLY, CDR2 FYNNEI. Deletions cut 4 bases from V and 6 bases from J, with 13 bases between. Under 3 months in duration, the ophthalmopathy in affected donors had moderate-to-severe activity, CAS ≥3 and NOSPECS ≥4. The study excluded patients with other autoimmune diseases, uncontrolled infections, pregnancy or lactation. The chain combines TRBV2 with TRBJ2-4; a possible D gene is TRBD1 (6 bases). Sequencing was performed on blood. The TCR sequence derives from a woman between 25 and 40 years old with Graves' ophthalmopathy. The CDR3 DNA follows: TGTGCCAGCAGTGTAATGGGGGCTGGAAACATTCAGTACTTC. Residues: CASSVMGAGNIQYF.